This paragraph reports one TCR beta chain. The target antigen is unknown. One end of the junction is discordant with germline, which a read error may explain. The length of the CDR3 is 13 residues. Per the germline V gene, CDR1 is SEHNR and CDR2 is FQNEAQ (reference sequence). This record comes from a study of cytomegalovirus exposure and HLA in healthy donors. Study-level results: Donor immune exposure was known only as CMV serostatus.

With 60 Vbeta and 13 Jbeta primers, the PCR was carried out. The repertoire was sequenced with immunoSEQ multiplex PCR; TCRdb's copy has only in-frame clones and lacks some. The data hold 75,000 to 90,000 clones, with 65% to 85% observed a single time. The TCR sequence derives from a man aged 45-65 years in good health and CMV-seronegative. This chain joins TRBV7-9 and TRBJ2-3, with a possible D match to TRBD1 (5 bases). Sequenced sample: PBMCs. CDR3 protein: CSSSSRGGDTQYF. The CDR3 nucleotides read TGTTCCAGCAGCTCAAGGGGCGGAGATACGCAGTATTTT.